This T cell receptor (beta chain) was identified during a study of OX40 agonist ivuxolimab in advanced cancers. Study context: Partial responses occurred in three patients (one hepatocellular carcinoma, two cutaneous melanoma). Study conclusions and caveats: There was clonal expansion of CD4+ and CD8+ blood T cells by week 6 at 0.1 to 3.0 mg/kg. Partly responding patients at 0.1-3.0 mg/kg showed some of the smallest clonal expansion.

Comments on this clone: Its antigen is undetermined.

Measured with immunoSEQ multiplex PCR; TCRdb has only the in-frame clones, and not every one. The table includes approximately 25,000 clones, 80% to 90% detected once. V lost 3 bases and J lost 6; bases outside the gene matches: 6. The CDR3 is 15 residues long. Per germline, CDR1 SGDLS and CDR2 YYNGEE. The sequence derives from an adult with an advanced solid tumor such as melanoma, head and neck, liver or kidney cancer. The J gene is TRBJ2-3, the V gene TRBV9; 11 positions match TRBD2. The specimen was CD4+ or CD8+ T cells sorted from blood, collected in a trial of the OX40 agonist ivuxolimab. The CDR3 coding sequence is TGTGCCAGCAGCGACCCACTAGCGGGAGAGGATACGCAGTATTTT. Amino acids: CASSDPLAGEDTQYF. The full variable domain, with the rest looked up from reference TRBV9 and TRBJ2-3, is DSGVTQTPKHLITATGQRVTLRCSPRSGDLSVYWYQQSLDQGLQFLIQYYNGEERAKGNILERFSAQQFPDLHSELNLSSLELGDSALYFCASSDPLAGEDTQYFGPGTRLTVL.